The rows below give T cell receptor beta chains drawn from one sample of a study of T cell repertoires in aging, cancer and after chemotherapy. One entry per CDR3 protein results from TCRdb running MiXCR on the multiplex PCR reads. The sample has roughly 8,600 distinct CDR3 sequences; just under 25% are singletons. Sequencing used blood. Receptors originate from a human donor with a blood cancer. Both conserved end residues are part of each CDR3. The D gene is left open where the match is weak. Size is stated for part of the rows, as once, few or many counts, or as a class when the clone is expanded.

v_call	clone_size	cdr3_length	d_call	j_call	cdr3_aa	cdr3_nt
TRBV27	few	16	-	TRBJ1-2	CASSYIPTGGADGYTF	TGTGCCAGCAGTTATATCCCGACAGGCGGCGCAGATGGCTACACCTTC
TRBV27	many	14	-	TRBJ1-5	CASSPGTEYQPQHF	TGTGCCAGCAGCCCAGGGACGGAGTATCAGCCCCAGCATTTT
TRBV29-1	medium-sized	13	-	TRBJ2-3	CSVDDNGADTQYF	TGCAGCGTTGACGATAATGGCGCAGATACGCAGTATTTT
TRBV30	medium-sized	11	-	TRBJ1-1	CAWSVNTEAFF	TGTGCCTGGAGTGTAAACACTGAAGCTTTCTTT
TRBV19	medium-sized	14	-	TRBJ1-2	CASSIVSANYGYTF	TGTGCCAGTAGTATAGTCTCAGCTAACTATGGCTACACCTTC
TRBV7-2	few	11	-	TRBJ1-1	CASSLDTEAFF	TGTGCCAGCAGCTTAGACACTGAAGCTTTCTTT
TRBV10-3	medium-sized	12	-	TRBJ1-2	CAISGGTAGYTF	TGTGCCATCAGTGGCGGGACGGCCGGCTACACCTTC
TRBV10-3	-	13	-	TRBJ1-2	CAIRLGGDYGYTF	TGTGCCATCCGCCTCGGGGGAGACTATGGCTACACCTTC
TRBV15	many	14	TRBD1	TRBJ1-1	CATSRVGRGKGAFF	TGTGCCACCAGCAGAGTTGGCAGGGGGAAGGGAGCTTTCTTT
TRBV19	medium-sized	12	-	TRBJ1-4	CASSGLREKLFF	TGTGCCAGTAGTGGGCTAAGGGAAAAACTGTTTTTT
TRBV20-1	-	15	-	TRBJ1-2	CSAREVGGGIYGYTF	TGCAGTGCCCGGGAGGTTGGGGGAGGAATCTATGGCTACACCTTC
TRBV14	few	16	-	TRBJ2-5	CASSQGLGGGAETQYF	TGTGCCAGCAGCCAAGGGCTAGGGGGGGGGGCAGAGACCCAGTACTTC
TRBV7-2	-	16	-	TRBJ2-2	CASSLARSENTGELFF	TGTGCCAGCAGCTTAGCGAGGAGCGAGAACACCGGGGAGCTGTTTTTT
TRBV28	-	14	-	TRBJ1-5	CASRKTGSNQPQHF	TGTGCCAGCAGGAAAACGGGGAGCAATCAGCCCCAGCATTTT
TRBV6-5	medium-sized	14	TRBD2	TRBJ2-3	CASQLAGAADTQYF	TGTGCCAGCCAACTAGCGGGAGCTGCAGATACGCAGTATTTT
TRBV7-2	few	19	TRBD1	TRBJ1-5	CASSASYLSGTVSNQPQHF	TGTGCCAGCAGCGCTAGTTACCTTTCCGGGACAGTTAGCAATCAGCCCCAGCATTTT
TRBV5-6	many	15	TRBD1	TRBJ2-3	CASSLGTELPDTQYF	TGTGCCAGCAGCCTAGGGACAGAACTCCCAGATACGCAGTATTTT
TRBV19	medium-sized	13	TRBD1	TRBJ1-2	CASRTGQGYGYTF	TGTGCCAGCAGGACAGGACAGGGCTATGGCTACACCTTC
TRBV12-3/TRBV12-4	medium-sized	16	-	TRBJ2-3	CASSLVLAKSTDTQYF	TGTGCCAGCAGTTTAGTGCTAGCGAAAAGCACAGATACGCAGTATTTT
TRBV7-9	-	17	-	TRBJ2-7	CASSLVSARLGSYEQYF	TGTGCCAGCAGCTTAGTCTCAGCTCGATTAGGATCCTACGAGCAGTACTTC
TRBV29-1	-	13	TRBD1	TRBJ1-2	CSVVDRDNYGYTF	TGCAGCGTTGTAGACAGGGACAACTATGGCTACACCTTC
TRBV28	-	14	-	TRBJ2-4	CASSEAGKGIIQYF	TGTGCCAGCAGTGAAGCTGGGAAGGGGATCATTCAGTACTTC
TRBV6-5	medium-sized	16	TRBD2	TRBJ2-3	CASSYSSGSGGDTQYF	TGTGCCAGCAGTTACTCTAGCGGGAGTGGTGGAGATACGCAGTATTTT
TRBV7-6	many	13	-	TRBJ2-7	CASSLGSSNEQYF	TGTGCCAGCAGCTTAGGGAGTTCCAACGAGCAGTACTTC
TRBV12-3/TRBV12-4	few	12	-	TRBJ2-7	CASKDNSYEQYF	TGTGCCAGCAAGGATAATTCCTACGAGCAGTACTTC
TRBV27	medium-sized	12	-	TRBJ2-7	CASSTSGYEQYF	TGTGCCAGCAGTACTTCAGGTTACGAGCAGTACTTC
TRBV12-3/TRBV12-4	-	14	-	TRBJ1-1	CASSFRGANTEAFF	TGTGCCAGCAGTTTTCGTGGAGCGAACACTGAAGCTTTCTTT
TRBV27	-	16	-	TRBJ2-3	CASRARYGLSTDTQYF	TGTGCCAGCAGGGCCCGGTATGGCCTTAGCACAGATACGCAGTATTTT
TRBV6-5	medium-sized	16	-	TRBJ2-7	CASSYSAGGGSYEQYF	TGTGCCAGCAGTTACTCGGCCGGAGGAGGAAGCTACGAGCAGTACTTC
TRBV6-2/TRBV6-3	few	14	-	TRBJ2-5	CASSLGGRAETQYF	TGTGCCAGCAGCCTTGGGGGGCGCGCGGAGACCCAGTACTTC